The 17 T cell receptor beta chains reported below all come from one sample, sequenced in a study of response to subunit inactivated influenza vaccine. Using its own MiXCR run on the RT-PCR reads, TCRdb lists one record per CDR3 protein. The table includes some 540,000 distinct CDR3 sequences, under 30% detected once. The data were also submitted as part of a second study, on T cells expressing NK-cell markers. That paper adds: The authors made TCR beta cDNA libraries by 5'RACE template switching. This switching added a universal primer site and UMIs.

The input for sequencing was CD4+ T cells sorted from PBMCs, taken 12 days after vaccination. All receptors come from a man aged 45-60 years who received an inactivated influenza vaccine.

V gene TRBV5-6 combines with J gene TRBJ2-5; no reliable D call. The germline V gene has CDR1 SGHDT and CDR2 YYEEEE. This CDR3 spans 14 amino acids. Trimming pared 0 bases from V and 3 bases from J, leaving 9 bases between. CDR3 residues: CASSLDRFEETQYF. CDR3 nucleotide sequence: TGTGCCAGCAGCTTGGATAGATTTGAAGAGACCCAGTACTTC.

This clonotype was picked up a small number of times. The V gene is TRBV11-2, the J gene TRBJ2-5; D unclear. The V gene lost 5 bases and the J gene lost 3 bases, with 13 bases spanning the gap. The V gene's germline CDR1 is SGHAT and CDR2 FQNNGV. This CDR3 spans 14 amino acids. The CDR3, as DNA: TGTGCCAGCAGCCCTCAGTCTCGCAAAGAGACCCAGTACTTC. It is translated as CASSPQSRKETQYF.

This clonotype was counted between two and nine times. The J gene is TRBJ2-5, the V gene TRBV20-1; TRBD1 agrees at 9 bases. Germline V lookup: CDR1 DFQATT, CDR2 SNEGSKA (reference sequence). This CDR3 has 15 residues. The V and J ends lost 2 bases and 0 bases, in that order; junction bases with no gene match: 4. DNA for the CDR3: TGCAGTGCTAGAATACAGGGGGCATACCAAGAGACCCAGTACTTC. Translation gives CSARIQGAYQETQYF.

This clonotype was detected only a few times. V and J are TRBV24-1 and TRBJ2-5; TRBD1 is a possible D gene (5 bases). V gave up 3 bases and J gave up 0 bases, with 10 bases separating them. There are 15 residues in the CDR3. The germline V gene has CDR1 KGHDR and CDR2 SFDVKD. The chain's CDR3 is CATSDPAGYQETQYF. As DNA, the CDR3 is TGTGCCACCAGTGATCCAGCAGGGTACCAAGAGACCCAGTACTTC.

This clonotype was seen a few times. The chain employs TRBV3-1 and TRBJ2-7; D gene unclear. Trimming removed 3 bases from V and 3 bases from J, with 3 bases in between. The CDR3 has 11 amino acids. CDR1 is LGHDT and CDR2 is YNNKEL in the germline V gene (reference sequence). The CDR3 sequence: CASSQFYEQYF. The CDR3 coding sequence is TGTGCCAGCAGCCAGTTCTACGAGCAGTACTTC.

The genes are TRBV4-1 and TRBJ2-5; 7 nucleotides agree with TRBD2. CDR3 length: 17 residues. Germline values: CDR1 MGHRA, CDR2 YSYEKL. The V gene end was trimmed by 0 bases and the J gene end by 4 bases; junction bases not matched to a gene: 11. The CDR3, as DNA: TGCGCCAGCAGCCAAGAGACTTACCGGGGAGGGCGAGAGACCCAGTACTTC. Its translation is CASSQETYRGGRETQYF.

The V and J genes are TRBV5-1 and TRBJ2-7, with D uncertain. CDR1 is SGHRS, CDR2 YFSETQ, per germline. This CDR3 spans 14 amino acids. The V and J ends lost 0 bases and 3 bases respectively, with 10 bases between them. In DNA form, the CDR3 reads TGCGCCAGCAGCTTGGTTGGAACAGACTACGAGCAGTACTTC. It is translated as CASSLVGTDYEQYF.

This clonotype has a handful of counts. J is TRBJ1-4 and V is TRBV28; a weak D match, TRBD1 (6 bases). Germline-derived CDR1 and CDR2 are MDHEN and SYDVKM. Trimming cost V 3 bases and J 0 bases, with 11 bases left between them. The CDR3 is 16 amino acids. Written as DNA, the CDR3 is TGTGCCAGCAGTTTGAGTCGGGACACAACTAATGAAAAACTGTTTTTT. Encoded protein: CASSLSRDTTNEKLFF.

This chain links TRBV7-9 with TRBJ2-5; TRBD2 matches 9 bases. CDR1 and CDR2 (germline): SEHNR, FQNEAQ (reference sequence). The CDR3 is 15 residues long. Trimming cost V 5 bases and J 1 base; bases outside gene matches: 5. The CDR3 sequence: CASSPSGRPQETQYF. The DNA for the CDR3 is TGTGCCAGCAGCCCGAGCGGGAGGCCCCAAGAGACCCAGTACTTC.

This chain connects TRBV2 to TRBJ2-4; D gene uncertain. The length of the CDR3 is 13 residues. CDR1 is SNHLY and CDR2 is FYNNEI in the germline V gene. Trimming cost V 5 bases and J 5 bases, with 10 bases left between them. CDR3 in DNA: TGTGCCAGCAGTCCGAGTTTCCAAAACATTCAGTACTTC. It is translated as CASSPSFQNIQYF.

The chain combines TRBV12-3 or TRBV12-4 with TRBJ2-7; 8 bases match TRBD2. The CDR3 length is 15 residues. Germline trimming cut 5 bases from V and 2 bases from J; bases unmatched to any gene: 8. The chain's CDR3 is CASSASGGATYEQYF. CDR3 sequence (DNA): TGTGCCAGCAGTGCCTCCGGGGGGGCGACCTACGAGCAGTACTTC.

This clonotype was found a few times. The gene calls are TRBV11-2 and TRBJ2-6; D ambiguous. With 5 bases removed from V and 2 bases from J, the gap between germline ends came to 25 bases. The CDR3 consists of 20 residues. In germline, CDR1 is SGHAT, CDR2 FQNNGV. CDR3 in DNA: TGTGCCAGCAGCCGATATACCCCCTCTGGGCTTGTGACTGGGGCCAACGTCCTGACTTTC. Protein: CASSRYTPSGLVTGANVLTF.

This clonotype was detected a few times. This chain joins TRBV12-3 or TRBV12-4 and TRBJ1-5; D is unresolved. V was shortened by 3 bases and J by 2 bases, with 11 bases between the two germline ends. The CDR3 consists of 15 residues. CDR3 DNA: TGTGCCAGCAGTTTGGTAGGGCTGCGCAATCAGCCCCAGCATTTT. Amino acid sequence: CASSLVGLRNQPQHF.

A note on this clonotype: A read error may explain this, as a much larger clone is one base away. V gene TRBV7-6 combines with J gene TRBJ2-7, with D tentatively TRBD1 (5 bases). Trimming left V 4 bases short and J 7 bases short, with 17 bases between. Germline V gene lookup returns CDR1 SGHVS and CDR2 FNYEAQ. The CDR3 is 14 residues long. The CDR3 DNA follows: TGTGCCAGCAGCTCCAGGGATGGACCTGGGGAGCAGTACTTC. Translated, it gives CASSSRDGPGEQYF.

The V gene is TRBV5-1, the J gene TRBJ2-7; D is undetermined. CDR3 length: 14 amino acids. Between the trimmed V and J ends, which lost 4 bases and 5 bases, there was a span of 16 bases. Germline lookup yields CDR1 SGHRS and CDR2 YFSETQ. In DNA form, the CDR3 reads TGCGCCAGCAGCCCTGGATCATCGCGCAACGAGCAGTACTTC. Protein sequence: CASSPGSSRNEQYF.

The J gene is TRBJ2-3, the V gene TRBV3-1; TRBD1 agrees at 7 bases. The CDR3 extends over 13 amino acids. CDR1 is LGHDT and CDR2 is YNNKEL in the germline V gene (reference sequence). V dropped 5 bases and J dropped 14; count of bases not matched to a gene: 13. DNA for the CDR3: TGTGCCAGCAGCGCAACAATAGGGGGCCAACGGTATTTT. It codes for CASSATIGGQRYF.

The V gene is TRBV11-2, the J gene TRBJ2-1; D possibly corresponds to TRBD2 (5 bases). This CDR3 has 14 residues. The germline CDR1 and CDR2 sequences are SGHAT and FQNNGV. V was pared by 5 bases and J by 10 bases, with 18 bases between. CDR3 amino acids: CASSPGLRSEEQFF. The CDR3 DNA sequence: TGTGCCAGCAGCCCCGGACTCCGGTCGGAGGAGCAGTTCTTC.